This T cell receptor (beta chain) appears in the sequencing data of a study of shared clonotypes between healthy human individuals. For the study at large: Donor ages ranged 18 to 49 years: a couple of women, a few men.

Concerning this clone itself: Its antigen is still unknown.

Germline CDR1 is KGHSH and CDR2 is LQKENI. Trimming shortened V by 4 bases and J by 5 bases, and 15 bases separated the two germline ends. The CDR3 totals 14 residues. Findings of the study overall: Expectations were that clonotype sharing among donors would be affected by sequencing depth. The small donor group covered limited genetic and exposure diversity.

Here immunoSEQ multiplex PCR was the method, and the copy in TCRdb shows in-frame clones only, minus some. The repertoire consists of 530,000 or so clones, with about 79% occurring once and the leading ten covering under 15%. The sequenced sample consisted of PBMCs. The V and J genes are TRBV18 and TRBJ2-7; D gene unclear. This TCR was recovered from a woman in her thirties or forties in good health. Some clones in this sample may be carry-over from other donors' samples. CDR3 coding DNA: TGTGCCAGCTCACTCACAGCTGCTCTCGACGAGCAGTACTTC. It encodes CASSLTAALDEQYF.